These 12 T cell receptor beta chains originate from one sample sequenced in a study of blood T cell repertoires in COVID-19. The table came from immunoSEQ multiplex PCR; TCRdb's copy has only in-frame clones and leaves some out. Of 270,000 or so clones listed, roughly nine tenths were seen once; the top ten hold 3.5% to 5.5%. Sequenced: peripheral blood. Receptor source: a woman aged 40 to 49 who had recovered from COVID-19.

V is TRBV6-5 and J is TRBJ1-5, with D unclear. V lost 6 bases, J lost 3 bases, and 12 bases lay in between. From germline, CDR1 is MNHEY and CDR2 SVGAGI. This CDR3 is 14 amino acids long. CDR3 bases: TGTGCCAGCAGCGCGCGGAGGGACAATCAGCCCCAGCATTTT. Its protein is CASSARRDNQPQHF.

The J gene is TRBJ2-1, the V gene TRBV3-1 (or the pseudogene TRBV3-2), with a tentative D call TRBD1 (5 bases). V lost 4 bases, J lost 6 bases, and 7 bases lay in between. The CDR3 has 12 amino acids. Germline lookup yields CDR1 LGHDT and CDR2 YNNKEL (reference sequence). The CDR3 DNA follows: TGTGCCAGCAGCCCAGGGTCCAATGAGCAGTTCTTC. This encodes CASSPGSNEQFF.

This rearrangement joins TRBV6-5 to TRBJ1-1; 7 bases map to TRBD1. Germline loops: CDR1 MNHEY, CDR2 SVGAGI. The CDR3 runs to 15 residues. V shed 1 base, J shed 4 bases, and the junction held 6 bases outside the gene matches. The CDR3 nucleotides read TGTGCCAGCAGTTACTTTGCAGGGGGAGGCACTGAAGCTTTCTTT. It specifies CASSYFAGGGTEAFF.

The gene calls are TRBV5-1 and TRBJ2-2; 8 bases map to TRBD1. V shed 0 bases and J 4 bases; nucleotides not matched to a gene: 5. Germline lookup yields CDR1 SGHRS and CDR2 YFSETQ. This CDR3 contains 16 residues. For the CDR3, the DNA is TGCGCCAGCAGCTTGGTGGCAGGGGGCATCACCGGGGAGCTGTTTTTT. Protein: CASSLVAGGITGELFF.

This chain links TRBV2 with TRBJ1-4, with TRBD1 identical over 7 bases. The germline V gene has CDR1 SNHLY and CDR2 FYNNEI. The CDR3 length is 14 residues. V gave up 6 bases and J gave up 7 bases; unmatched junction bases: 8. The CDR3: CASRTGIRAEKLFF. DNA for the CDR3: TGTGCCAGCAGGACAGGGATACGCGCTGAAAAACTGTTTTTT.

This chain joins TRBV6-5 and TRBJ1-3; 8 positions match TRBD1. The CDR3 is 13 residues long. Germline values: CDR1 MNHEY, CDR2 SVGAGI. V shed 6 bases and J 7 bases; nucleotides not matched to a gene: 5. This chain's CDR3 is CASRQGVENTIYF. CDR3 nucleotides: TGTGCCAGCAGACAGGGGGTTGAGAACACCATATATTTT.

V is TRBV18 and J is TRBJ2-5, with D possibly being TRBD2 (6 bases). Looked up from germline, CDR1 is KGHSH and CDR2 is LQKENI. The CDR3 has 15 residues. Trimming left V 3 bases short and J 7 bases short, with 18 bases between. The CDR3 loop is CASSPGDGAGTTQYF. The CDR3 DNA reads as TGTGCCAGCTCACCTGGGGACGGAGCGGGTACGACCCAGTACTTC.

The chain has TRBV5-4 and TRBJ2-7; TRBD1 might be the D (7 bases). Trimming cost V 3 bases and J 5 bases, with 21 bases left between them. This CDR3 spans 16 amino acids. In germline, CDR1 is SGHNT, CDR2 YYREEE (reference sequence). DNA of the CDR3: TGTGCCAGCAGCTGGGAAGGGGGGACAGCGTTCGACGAGCAGTACTTC. This gives the protein CASSWEGGTAFDEQYF.

The gene calls are TRBV6-5 and TRBJ2-3; 9 bases are a match to TRBD1. J gave up 5 bases and V 6 bases, and 9 bases lay outside the gene matches. The CDR3 contains 15 residues. In germline, CDR1 is MNHEY, CDR2 SVGAGI. The CDR3 region is CASSKQGAEGDTQYF. In DNA, the CDR3 is TGTGCCAGCAGCAAACAGGGGGCTGAGGGAGATACGCAGTATTTT.

The sample holds a few counts of this clone. The chain couples TRBV10-1 to TRBJ2-1, with D tentatively TRBD2 (6 bases). V lost 3 bases to trimming and J lost 10 bases, with 19 bases between them. Germline assignment: CDR1 WNHNN and CDR2 SYGVQD (reference sequence). This CDR3 has 15 residues. The CDR3 loop reads CASSEGIIMGGEQFF. The CDR3 DNA sequence: TGCGCCAGCAGTGAAGGTATTATTATGGGAGGAGAGCAGTTCTTC.

This sequence joins TRBV19 and TRBJ1-4, with a weak D call TRBD1 (5 bases). This CDR3 is built from 14 residues. Germline CDR1 LNHDA, CDR2 SQIVND (reference sequence). Trimming cost V 3 bases and J 9 bases, with 14 bases left between them. CDR3 sequence: CASSIPGTGKKLFF. CDR3 nucleotide sequence: TGTGCCAGTAGTATTCCAGGGACTGGGAAAAAACTGTTTTTT.

V usage is TRBV2 and J usage is TRBJ1-1; 7 positions agree with TRBD1. V shed 5 bases, J shed 6 bases, and the junction held 6 bases outside the gene matches. The germline V gene has CDR1 SNHLY and CDR2 FYNNEI. The CDR3 consists of 13 residues. CDR3 in amino acids: CASSNRGGPEAFF. The CDR3 DNA follows: TGTGCCAGCAGTAACAGGGGCGGCCCTGAAGCTTTCTTT. The full variable domain, in which reference TRBV2 and TRBJ1-1 provide the parts outside the CDR3, is EPEVTQTPSHQVTQMGQEVILRCVPISNHLYFYWYRQILGQKVEFLVSFYNNEISEKSEIFDDQFSVERPDGSNFTLKIRSTKLEDSAMYFCASSNRGGPEAFFGQGTRLTVV.